The 14 T cell receptor beta chains reported below all come from one sample, sequenced in a study of T-cell reconstitution after alpha-beta-depleted transplantation in children. Researchers prepared the TCRbeta library using unique molecular identifiers, the study reports. TCRdb recomputed calls from the PCR reads with MiXCR, one row per CDR3 protein. This sample carries 250,000 to 300,000 distinct CDR3 sequences, 10% of them seen once, and the ten largest clones take less than 9%. The material sequenced was PBMCs, taken before TCRalphabeta/CD19-depleted stem cell transplant. All receptors come from a boy in the first two years of life with acute myeloid leukemia, due to receive a stem cell transplant.

This clonotype was detected many times. The rearrangement uses TRBV29-1 and TRBJ1-4, with D unclear. CDR3 length equals 11 residues. The V end was cut by 1 base, the J end by 8 bases, with 5 bases between. Germline CDR1 SQVTM, CDR2 ANQGSEA. CDR3 residues: CSVEVGEKLFF. Here the CDR3 DNA reads TGCAGCGTTGAAGTCGGGGAAAAACTGTTTTTT.

This clonotype was recorded at least ten times. This rearrangement joins TRBV7-6 to TRBJ2-2, with D possibly matching TRBD2 (5 bases). Between the trimmed V and J ends, which lost 5 bases and 7 bases, there was a span of 8 bases. This CDR3 comprises 12 residues. Per the germline V gene, CDR1 is SGHVS and CDR2 is FNYEAQ. The DNA of the CDR3 is TGTGCCAGCAGCGATGGGAGCGGGGAGCTGTTTTTT. Translated, it gives CASSDGSGELFF.

In this sample, this clonotype turned up many times. V is TRBV5-1 and J is TRBJ2-7; D may be TRBD1 (5 bases). The germline gives CDR1 SGHRS, CDR2 YFSETQ. V lost 7 bases to trimming and J lost 2 bases, with 16 bases between them. This CDR3 comprises 14 residues. The CDR3 sequence is CASFDKGKTYEQYF. In nucleotides, the CDR3 is TGCGCCAGCTTCGATAAGGGGAAAACCTACGAGCAGTACTTC.

This clonotype has a count of ten or more. V and J are TRBV20-1 and TRBJ2-7; 7 nucleotides align to TRBD1. CDR3 length: 15 amino acids. CDR1 is DFQATT and CDR2 is SNEGSKA in the germline V gene (reference sequence). V dropped 0 bases and J dropped 0; count of bases not matched to a gene: 5. CDR3 coding DNA: TGCAGTGCTAGAGATGGCGCAGGGGGCTCCTACGAGCAGTACTTC. Amino acid sequence: CSARDGAGGSYEQYF.

Concerning this clonotype itself: Being one base from a much bigger clone, this may be a read error. The chain has TRBV28 and TRBJ2-2; D is uncertain. Per germline, CDR1 MDHEN and CDR2 SYDVKM. V lost 5 bases and J 5 bases, leaving 15 bases between the germline ends. The CDR3 consists of 15 residues. CDR3 in DNA: TGTGCCAGCAGTCCGACAACGGAGCCGACCGGGGAGCTGTTTTTT. Its protein is CASSPTTEPTGELFF.

This clonotype was observed a handful of times. The chain carries TRBV6-2 or TRBV6-3 and TRBJ2-1; 13 positions match TRBD2. Germline V CDR1 and CDR2: MNHEY, SVGEGT. V lost 5 bases and J lost 7; bases outside the gene matches: 5. The CDR3 has 15 amino acids. This chain's CDR3 is CASSPLAGGGNEQFF. DNA of the CDR3: TGTGCCAGCAGTCCACTAGCGGGAGGGGGGAATGAGCAGTTCTTC.

This clonotype was found many times. J is TRBJ2-1 and V is TRBV7-3; D is undetermined. Germline CDR1 is SGHTA and CDR2 is FQGTGA. The CDR3 covers 15 residues. V lost 5 bases to trimming and J lost 6 bases, with 17 bases between them. As DNA, the CDR3 is TGTGCCAGCAGCCCGGACCCCTGGGCAGGCAATGAGCAGTTCTTC. It encodes CASSPDPWAGNEQFF. The variable domain in full, completed from reference TRBV7-3 and TRBJ2-1, reads GAGVSQTPSNKVTEKGKYVELRCDPISGHTALYWYRQSLGQGPEFLIYFQGTGAADDSGLPNDRFFAVRPEGSVSTLKIQRTERGDSAVYLCASSPDPWAGNEQFFGPGTRLTVL.

In this sample, this clonotype turned up many times. The chain couples TRBV3-1 to TRBJ2-1, with TRBD2 identical over 8 bases. Per the germline V gene, CDR1 is LGHDT and CDR2 is YNNKEL (reference sequence). The V gene end was trimmed by 0 bases and the J gene end by 4 bases; junction bases not matched to a gene: 5. CDR3 length equals 16 residues. The CDR3 loop reads CASSQEGLAFYNEQFF. CDR3 nucleotides: TGTGCCAGCAGCCAAGAAGGACTAGCCTTTTACAATGAGCAGTTCTTC.

This clonotype was recorded at least ten times. The chain uses TRBV7-2 and TRBJ2-7, with TRBD2 matching over 8 bases. Trimming cost V 0 bases and J 4 bases; bases outside gene matches: 11. CDR1 is SGHTA and CDR2 is FQGNSA in the germline V gene. This CDR3 has 17 residues. The CDR3 is CASSLAVSGENTYEQYF. CDR3 DNA sequence: TGTGCCAGCAGCTTAGCAGTTAGCGGGGAAAATACGTACGAGCAGTACTTC. The full variable domain, its missing parts supplied by reference TRBV7-2 and TRBJ2-7, is GAGVSQSPSNKVTEKGKDVELRCDPISGHTALYWYRQSLGQGLEFLIYFQGNSAPDKSGLPSDRFSAERTGGSVSTLTIQRTQQEDSAVYLCASSLAVSGENTYEQYFGPGTRLTVT.

This clonotype was observed many times. The chain carries TRBV7-2 and TRBJ1-2; unclear D gene. The length of the CDR3 is 13 residues. Germline CDR1 is SGHTA and CDR2 is FQGNSA. Trimming left V 0 bases short and J 7 bases short, with 9 bases between. The CDR3 sequence: CASSLAVMVGYTF. Here the CDR3 DNA reads TGTGCCAGCAGCTTAGCTGTGATGGTTGGCTACACCTTC.

This clonotype appeared many times. The rearrangement joins TRBV20-1 to TRBJ1-6; a weak D match, TRBD1 (5 bases). This CDR3 is built from 16 residues. V was clipped by 0 bases and J by 3 bases, with 12 bases between them. The V gene's germline CDR1 is DFQATT and CDR2 SNEGSKA (reference sequence). The CDR3 region is CSARDDSGNYNSPLHF. In nucleotides, the CDR3 is TGCAGTGCTAGAGATGACAGCGGCAACTATAATTCACCCCTCCACTTT.

This clonotype was picked up many times. The chain has TRBV5-1 and TRBJ2-3, with TRBD1 as a possible D gene (6 bases). The CDR3 is made up of 14 amino acids. Germline CDR1 is SGHRS and CDR2 is YFSETQ. The V end lost 7 bases, the J end lost 5 bases, and 17 bases lay between the germline ends. The CDR3 DNA is TGCGCCAGCGGGGCCCGACAGGCCGGAGATACGCAGTATTTT. Translation gives CASGARQAGDTQYF. The full variable domain, rest sourced from reference TRBV5-1 and TRBJ2-3, is KAGVTQTPRYLIKTRGQQVTLSCSPISGHRSVSWYQQTPGQGLQFLFEYFSETQRNKGNFPGRFSGRQFSNSRSEMNVSTLELGDSALYLCASGARQAGDTQYFGPGTRLTVL.

This clonotype appeared many times. The chain employs TRBV18 and TRBJ2-7, with a possible D match to TRBD2 (6 bases). Germline loops: CDR1 KGHSH, CDR2 LQKENI. The V end lost 4 bases, the J end lost 4 bases, and 11 bases lay between the germline ends. The CDR3 has 13 residues. DNA for the CDR3: TGTGCCAGCTCACGGCAGGGAGGATACGAGCAGTACTTC. Residues: CASSRQGGYEQYF.

This clonotype occurred many times. The chain joins TRBV12-3 or TRBV12-4 to TRBJ2-3; D gene uncertain. Deletions cut 1 base from V and 1 base from J, with 15 bases between. This CDR3 is 17 amino acids long. The CDR3 spells CASSLEWLSGGTDTQYF. The CDR3 bases are TGTGCCAGCAGTTTAGAGTGGCTATCTGGGGGCACAGATACGCAGTATTTT.